These T cell receptor beta chains were read from a single sample in a study of blood T cell repertoires in COVID-19. Assay used: immunoSEQ multiplex PCR; TCRdb lists only in-frame clones, some missing. The sample lists 150,000 to 200,000 clones, roughly 87% occurring once. The specimen sequenced was PBMCs or T cells enriched from blood (not recorded which). All receptors derive from a human donor with acute COVID-19. The donor label of this sample is uncertain. CDR3s include the opening cysteine and the closing phenylalanine or tryptophan. The D gene is left open where the match is weak.

j_call,d_call,v_call,cdr3_aa
TRBJ2-3,NA,TRBV7-9,CASSLWARSTDTQYF
TRBJ2-3,NA,TRBV9,CASSVFPGAGDTQYF
TRBJ2-1,TRBD1,TRBV11-2,CASSLGQSSYNEQFF
TRBJ2-7,TRBD2,TRBV10-3,CAIRRTSGGYEQYF
TRBJ2-7,NA,TRBV10-2,CASSEFRFSYEQYF
TRBJ1-4,NA,TRBV4-1,CASSQVGGFATNEKLFF
TRBJ1-5,TRBD1,TRBV19,CASAGTGGDQPQHF
TRBJ1-2,NA,TRBV6-5,CASSYRPDRSYGYTF
TRBJ2-3,TRBD2,TRBV18,CASGGLAGVTTDTQYF
TRBJ1-2,TRBD1,TRBV7-8,CASSLARTGVLGDGYTF
TRBJ2-7,NA,TRBV29-1,CSVRAGAYEQYF
TRBJ2-1,TRBD2,TRBV5-5,CASSLRTSGQGRNEQFF
TRBJ2-7,TRBD1,TRBV27,CASSGTGSYEQYF
TRBJ2-2,NA,TRBV29-1,CSVARTFTGELFF
TRBJ2-7,NA,TRBV30,CAWSGSGGAPKKDRGEQYF
TRBJ2-5,NA,TRBV7-9,CASSSSGYQETQYF
TRBJ2-3,NA,TRBV2,CASLGGLSTDTQYF
TRBJ2-1,TRBD1,TRBV19,CASSIGGTGEDEQFF
TRBJ2-1,NA,TRBV15,CATVMGGFYNEQFF
TRBJ2-1,NA,TRBV7-3,CASSLTGGIDEQFF
TRBJ1-6,NA,TRBV30,CAWTSEVGSPLHF
TRBJ2-2,NA,TRBV12-5,CASGRQGGNTGELFF
TRBJ2-5,TRBD2,TRBV7-3,CASSQAGLAGKETQYF
TRBJ2-4,NA,TRBV19,CASTQQGDKNIQYF
TRBJ2-3,TRBD2,TRBV27,CASSSPGTSGGSTDTQYF
TRBJ2-3,TRBD1,TRBV5-1,CASSLVRGRSTDTQYF
TRBJ2-3,NA,TRBV5-5,CASSLVGGKSYTQYF
TRBJ2-7,NA,TRBV5-4,CASSLSNVAYEQYF
TRBJ2-6,NA,TRBV3-1/TRBV3-2,CASSQRGWDGLSGANVLTF
TRBJ1-6,TRBD1,TRBV7-9,CASSSLRGKGAQLALHF
TRBJ1-2,TRBD1,TRBV5-1,CASSETGTGVNYGYTF
TRBJ2-1,NA,TRBV27,CASSLFPALVGEQFF
TRBJ2-1,NA,TRBV9,CARRYNEQFF
TRBJ2-7,TRBD1,TRBV7-8,CASMDQDRGPFGYEQYF
TRBJ2-5,NA,TRBV18,CASSPLGRHPAETQYF
TRBJ2-5,TRBD2,TRBV30,CAWTSGGQETQYF
TRBJ2-5,TRBD2,TRBV10-2,CASSESGGGKETQYF
TRBJ2-1,TRBD1,TRBV7-2,CASSSARTGILYNEQFF
TRBJ1-1,TRBD1,TRBV19,CASSRGKRTGGDTEAFF
TRBJ1-4,TRBD1,TRBV18,CASSLAGGAFGTNEKLFF
TRBJ2-7,TRBD2,TRBV6-6,CASTHSGGAPEQYF
TRBJ2-7,TRBD2,TRBV28,CASDSGGGPEQYF
TRBJ1-5,TRBD1,TRBV3-1/TRBV3-2,CASSQDLPGTDSNQPQHF
TRBJ2-1,TRBD2,TRBV11-2,CASTQNQVAGGGHNEQFF
TRBJ2-5,NA,TRBV6-5,CASSPSGIMETQYF
TRBJ2-7,NA,TRBV2,CASSEEGGSEQYF
TRBJ1-1,NA,TRBV21-1,CASSKGTGGDTEAFF
TRBJ1-2,NA,TRBV29-1,CSVGGDSVYGYTF
TRBJ1-2,NA,TRBV4-1,CASSLDDSNYGYTF
TRBJ1-4,TRBD1,TRBV20-1,CSATDQGGEKLFF